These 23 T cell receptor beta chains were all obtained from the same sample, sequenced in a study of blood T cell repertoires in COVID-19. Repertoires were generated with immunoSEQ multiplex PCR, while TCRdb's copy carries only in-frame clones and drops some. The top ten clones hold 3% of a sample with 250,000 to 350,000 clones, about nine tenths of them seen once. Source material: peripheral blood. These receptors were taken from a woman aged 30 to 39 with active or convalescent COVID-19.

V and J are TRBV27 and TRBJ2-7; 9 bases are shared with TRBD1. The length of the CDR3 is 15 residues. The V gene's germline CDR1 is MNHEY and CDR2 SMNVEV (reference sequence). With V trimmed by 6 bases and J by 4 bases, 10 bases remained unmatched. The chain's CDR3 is CASRQGAAPSYEQYF. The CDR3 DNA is TGTGCCAGCAGACAGGGGGCCGCTCCGTCTTACGAGCAGTACTTC.

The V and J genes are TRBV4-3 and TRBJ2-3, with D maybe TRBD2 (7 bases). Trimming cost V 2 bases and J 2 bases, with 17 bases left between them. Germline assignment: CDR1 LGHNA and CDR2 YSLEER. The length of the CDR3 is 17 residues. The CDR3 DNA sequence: TGCGCCAGCAGCCAACTTGCGGGGGCTGGAAACACAGATACGCAGTATTTT. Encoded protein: CASSQLAGAGNTDTQYF.

The chain's CDR3 is CASSLGQGYNSPLHF. The CDR3 bases are TGTGCCAGCAGCTTAGGTCAGGGCTACAATTCACCCCTCCACTTT. The chain has TRBV7-8 and TRBJ1-6; D may be TRBD1 (5 bases). This CDR3 is 15 amino acids long. Trimming took off 1 base at V and 7 bases at J, with 11 bases between the two ends. Germline-derived CDR1 and CDR2 are SGHVS and FQNEAQ.

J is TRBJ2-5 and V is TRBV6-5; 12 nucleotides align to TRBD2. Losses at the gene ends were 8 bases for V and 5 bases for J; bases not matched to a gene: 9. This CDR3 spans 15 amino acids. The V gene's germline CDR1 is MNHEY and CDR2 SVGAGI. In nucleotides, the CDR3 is TGTGCCAGCGGCTTGCTAGCGGGGGGGCAGGAGACCCAGTACTTC. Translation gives CASGLLAGGQETQYF.

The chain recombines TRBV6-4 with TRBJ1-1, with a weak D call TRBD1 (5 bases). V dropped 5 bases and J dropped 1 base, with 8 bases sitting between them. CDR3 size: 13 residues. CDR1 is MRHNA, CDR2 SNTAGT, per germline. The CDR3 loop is CASSLDTNTEAFF. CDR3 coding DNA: TGTGCCAGCAGTCTGGACACGAACACTGAAGCTTTCTTT.

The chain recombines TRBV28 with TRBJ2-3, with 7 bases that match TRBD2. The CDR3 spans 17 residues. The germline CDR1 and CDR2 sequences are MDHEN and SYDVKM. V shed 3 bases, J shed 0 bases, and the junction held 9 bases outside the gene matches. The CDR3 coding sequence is TGTGCCAGCAGTTTCCCATCTAGCGGTGCTAGCACAGATACGCAGTATTTT. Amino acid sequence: CASSFPSSGASTDTQYF.

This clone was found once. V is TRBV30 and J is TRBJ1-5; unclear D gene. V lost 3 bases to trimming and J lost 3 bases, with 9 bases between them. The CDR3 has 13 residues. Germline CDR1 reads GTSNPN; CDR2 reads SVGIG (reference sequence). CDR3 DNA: TGTGCCTGGAGCGGAGAGGTCAATCAGCCCCAGCATTTT. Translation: CAWSGEVNQPQHF.

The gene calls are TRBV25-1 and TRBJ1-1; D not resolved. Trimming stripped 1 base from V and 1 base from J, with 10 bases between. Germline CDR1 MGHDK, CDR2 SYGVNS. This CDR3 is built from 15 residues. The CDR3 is CASSESGFWNTEAFF. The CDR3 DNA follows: TGTGCCAGCAGTGAATCGGGGTTTTGGAACACTGAAGCTTTCTTT.

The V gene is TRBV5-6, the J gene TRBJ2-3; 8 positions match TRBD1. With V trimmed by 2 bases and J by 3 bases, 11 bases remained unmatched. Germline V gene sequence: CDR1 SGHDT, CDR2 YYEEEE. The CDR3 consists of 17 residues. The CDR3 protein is CASSLVSYRGRTDTQYF. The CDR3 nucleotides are TGTGCCAGCAGCTTAGTTTCCTACAGGGGGAGGACAGATACGCAGTATTTT.

The DNA for the CDR3 is TGTGCCAGCAGCGTAGTAGAGGGGACTAGCCACATCAGTCCCGGGGAGCTGTTTTTT. As protein: CASSVVEGTSHISPGELFF. The chain couples TRBV9 to TRBJ2-2; 9 bases are a match to TRBD2. Trimming removed 0 bases from V and 6 bases from J; junction bases left unmatched: 15. The CDR3 loop spans 19 amino acids. CDR1 is SGDLS, CDR2 YYNGEE, per germline.

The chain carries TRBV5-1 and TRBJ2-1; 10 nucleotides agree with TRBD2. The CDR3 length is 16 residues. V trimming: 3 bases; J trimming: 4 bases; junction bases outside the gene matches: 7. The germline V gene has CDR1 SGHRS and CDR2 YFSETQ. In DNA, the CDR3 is TGCGCCAGCAGCTCCGAAGTTAGCGGGGGGTACAATGAGCAGTTCTTC. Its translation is CASSSEVSGGYNEQFF. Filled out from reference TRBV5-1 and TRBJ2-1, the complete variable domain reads KAGVTQTPRYLIKTRGQQVTLSCSPISGHRSVSWYQQTPGQGLQFLFEYFSETQRNKGNFPGRFSGRQFSNSRSEMNVSTLELGDSALYLCASSSEVSGGYNEQFFGPGTRLTVL.

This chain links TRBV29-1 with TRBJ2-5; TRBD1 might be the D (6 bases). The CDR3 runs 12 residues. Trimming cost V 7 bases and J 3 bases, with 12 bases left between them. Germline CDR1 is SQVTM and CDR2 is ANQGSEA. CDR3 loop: CSALDSEETQYF. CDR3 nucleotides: TGCAGCGCCTTGGACAGTGAAGAGACCCAGTACTTC.

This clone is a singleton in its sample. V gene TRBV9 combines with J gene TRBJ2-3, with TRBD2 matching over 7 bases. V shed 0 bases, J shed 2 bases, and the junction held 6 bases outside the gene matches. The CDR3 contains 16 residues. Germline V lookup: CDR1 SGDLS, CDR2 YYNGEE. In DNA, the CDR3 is TGTGCCAGCAGCGTAGCCGGGGGGATTCTCACAGATACGCAGTATTTT. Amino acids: CASSVAGGILTDTQYF.

CDR3 residues: CASSLGDRTSGYTF. As DNA, the CDR3 is TGCGCCAGCAGCTTGGGTGACAGGACCAGCGGCTACACCTTC. The chain carries TRBV5-1 and TRBJ1-2, with a possible D match to TRBD1 (6 bases). Germline CDR1 and CDR2: SGHRS and YFSETQ. V lost 0 bases and J 8 bases, leaving 14 bases between the germline ends. CDR3 length: 14 amino acids.

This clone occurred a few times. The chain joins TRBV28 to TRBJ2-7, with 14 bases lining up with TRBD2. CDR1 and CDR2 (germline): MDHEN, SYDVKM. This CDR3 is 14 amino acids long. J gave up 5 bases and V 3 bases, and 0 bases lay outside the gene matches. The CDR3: CASSLGLAGDEQYF. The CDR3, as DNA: TGTGCCAGCAGTTTGGGACTAGCGGGGGACGAGCAGTACTTC.

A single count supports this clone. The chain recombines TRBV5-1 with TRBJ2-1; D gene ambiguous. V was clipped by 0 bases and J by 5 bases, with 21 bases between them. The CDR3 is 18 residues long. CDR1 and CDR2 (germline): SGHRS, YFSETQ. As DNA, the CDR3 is TGCGCCAGCAGCTTGGTCTTTGGCGCCCCCCGACTTGACAATGAGCAGTTCTTC. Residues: CASSLVFGAPRLDNEQFF.

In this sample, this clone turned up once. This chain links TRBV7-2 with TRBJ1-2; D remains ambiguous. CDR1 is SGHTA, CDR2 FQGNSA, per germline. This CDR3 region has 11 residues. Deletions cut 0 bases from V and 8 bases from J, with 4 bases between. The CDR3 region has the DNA TGTGCCAGCAGCTTAGCGAGGGGCTACACCTTC. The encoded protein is CASSLARGYTF.

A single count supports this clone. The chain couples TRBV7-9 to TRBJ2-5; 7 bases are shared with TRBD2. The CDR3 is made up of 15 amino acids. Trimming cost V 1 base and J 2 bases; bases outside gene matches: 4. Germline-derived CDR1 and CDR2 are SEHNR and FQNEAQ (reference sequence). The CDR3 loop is CASSLVLAVQETQYF. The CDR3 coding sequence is TGTGCCAGCAGCTTAGTCCTAGCGGTTCAAGAGACCCAGTACTTC. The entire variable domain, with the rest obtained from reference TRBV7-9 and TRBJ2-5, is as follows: DTGVSQNPRHKITKRGQNVTFRCDPISEHNRLYWYRQTLGQGPEFLTYFQNEAQLEKSRLLSDRFSAERPKGSFSTLEIQRTEQGDSAMYLCASSLVLAVQETQYFGPGTRLLVL.

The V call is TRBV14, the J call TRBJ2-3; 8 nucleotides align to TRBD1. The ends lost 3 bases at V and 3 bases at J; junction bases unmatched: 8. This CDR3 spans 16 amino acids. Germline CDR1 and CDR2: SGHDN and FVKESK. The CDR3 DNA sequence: TGTGCCAGCAGCCACATCGGGACAGGTCCGACAGATACGCAGTATTTT. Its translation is CASSHIGTGPTDTQYF.

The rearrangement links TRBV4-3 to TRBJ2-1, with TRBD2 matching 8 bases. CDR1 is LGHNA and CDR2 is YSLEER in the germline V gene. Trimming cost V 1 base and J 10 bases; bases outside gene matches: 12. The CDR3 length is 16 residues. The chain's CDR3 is CASSQGIGGASLEQFF. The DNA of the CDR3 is TGCGCCAGCAGCCAAGGAATCGGGGGGGCCTCTCTCGAGCAGTTCTTC.

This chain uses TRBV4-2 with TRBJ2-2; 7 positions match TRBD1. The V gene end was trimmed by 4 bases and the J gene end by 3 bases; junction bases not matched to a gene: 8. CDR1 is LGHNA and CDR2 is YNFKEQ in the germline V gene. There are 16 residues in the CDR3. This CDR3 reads CASSPGTVIDTGELFF. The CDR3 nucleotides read TGTGCCAGCAGCCCCGGGACAGTTATTGACACCGGGGAGCTGTTTTTT.

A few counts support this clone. In DNA form, the CDR3 reads TGTGCCAGCAGCTCGGACAGGGTAAATAATTCACCCCTCCACTTT. Protein product: CASSSDRVNNSPLHF. The chain joins TRBV7-2 to TRBJ1-6; 8 bases match TRBD1. From germline, CDR1 is SGHTA and CDR2 FQGNSA. The trim removed 4 bases at V and 5 bases at J, leaving 4 bases unmatched. The CDR3 is made up of 15 amino acids.

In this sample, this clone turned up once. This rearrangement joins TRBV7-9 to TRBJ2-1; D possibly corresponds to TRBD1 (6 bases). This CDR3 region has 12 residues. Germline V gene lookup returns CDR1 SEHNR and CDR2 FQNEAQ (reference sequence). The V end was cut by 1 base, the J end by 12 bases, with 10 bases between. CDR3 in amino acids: CASSLESQGQFF. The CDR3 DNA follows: TGTGCCAGCAGCTTAGAATCACAGGGGCAGTTCTTC. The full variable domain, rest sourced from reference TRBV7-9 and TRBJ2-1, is DTGVSQNPRHKITKRGQNVTFRCDPISEHNRLYWYRQTLGQGPEFLTYFQNEAQLEKSRLLSDRFSAERPKGSFSTLEIQRTEQGDSAMYLCASSLESQGQFFGPGTRLTVL.